The 9 T cell receptor beta chains below were found in one sample sequenced in a study of cytomegalovirus exposure and HLA in healthy donors (dated by TCRdb to about 2017). The library was made by the immunoSEQ multiplex PCR assay. For the multiplex PCR, a mixture combining 60 forward primers for TCR Vbeta segments and 13 reverse primers for TCR Jbeta segments was used. The table comes from immuneACCESS by way of TCRdb, which keeps in-frame sequences with V and J called. Part of the clones is missing from these tables; in studies checked, under half for an unresolved V gene and the rest for unknown reasons. The sample includes 75,000 to 80,000 clones, with 78% observed a single time. The top ten clonotypes cover roughly 9% of the sample. The sample was PBMCs. These receptors all stem from a woman in her thirties or forties in good health and CMV-seropositive.

The V gene is TRBV7-9, the J gene TRBJ2-1; TRBD1 matches 7 bases. The CDR3 has 15 residues. The germline gives CDR1 SEHNR, CDR2 FQNEAQ (reference sequence). With V trimmed by 4 bases and J by 4 bases, 7 bases remained unmatched. In DNA, the CDR3 is TGTGCCAGCAGCTCCGGGACAGCTCTTTACAATGAGCAGTTCTTC. The encoded protein is CASSSGTALYNEQFF. The full variable domain, rest sourced from reference TRBV7-9 and TRBJ2-1, is DTGVSQNPRHKITKRGQNVTFRCDPISEHNRLYWYRQTLGQGPEFLTYFQNEAQLEKSRLLSDRFSAERPKGSFSTLEIQRTEQGDSAMYLCASSSGTALYNEQFFGPGTRLTVL.

This clone turned up a few times. The chain employs TRBV28 and TRBJ2-6; maybe TRBD1 (5 bases). Germline V gives CDR1 MDHEN, CDR2 SYDVKM. CDR3 length: 18 amino acids. Between the trimmed V and J ends, which lost 7 bases and 0 bases, there was a span of 19 bases. The CDR3 DNA follows: TGTGCCAGCACCCGATCAGGGCTCCTCAGCTCTGGGGCCAACGTCCTGACTTTC. Residues: CASTRSGLLSSGANVLTF.

The sample holds one count of this clone. The CDR3 DNA sequence: TGTGCCAGCAGCCATATGGGGGGGTTCGGGATAAATGGCTACACCTTC. Translated, it gives CASSHMGGFGINGYTF. The chain has TRBV4-2 and TRBJ1-2; the D gene is possibly TRBD1 (5 bases). The length of the CDR3 is 16 residues. CDR1 and CDR2 (germline): LGHNA, YNFKEQ. V was trimmed by 3 bases and J by 6 bases, leaving 20 bases between them.

V is TRBV27 and J is TRBJ2-5; maybe TRBD1 (6 bases). The CDR3 contains 15 residues. Trimming cost V 0 bases and J 5 bases, with 13 bases left between them. In germline, CDR1 is MNHEY, CDR2 SMNVEV (reference sequence). CDR3 DNA sequence: TGTGCCAGCAGTTTATCATGGACAGCCGGGGAGACCCAGTACTTC. Encoded protein: CASSLSWTAGETQYF.

The CDR3 loop reads CASSLGQNTEAFF. The CDR3 bases are TGTGCCAGCAGCCTCGGACAGAACACTGAAGCTTTCTTT. V is TRBV7-3 and J is TRBJ1-1; D may be TRBD1 (5 bases). The CDR3 length is 13 residues. From germline, CDR1 is SGHTA and CDR2 FQGTGA. The V end lost 5 bases, the J end lost 1 base, and 8 bases lay between the germline ends.

The chain couples TRBV7-2 to TRBJ1-2; no definite D call. Germline values: CDR1 SGHTA, CDR2 FQGNSA. This CDR3 contains 12 residues. Trimming shortened V by 8 bases and J by 4 bases, and 11 bases separated the two germline ends. CDR3 sequence (DNA): TGTGCCAGCGGTCAATCTACCTATGGCTACACCTTC. Translation gives CASGQSTYGYTF.

The V and J genes are TRBV14 and TRBJ1-6; D call uncertain. The germline V gene encodes CDR1 SGHDN and CDR2 FVKESK. Trimming took off 5 bases at V and 10 bases at J, with 12 bases between the two ends. The CDR3 spans 13 residues. CDR3 region: CASSSGTLSPLHF. The CDR3 DNA is TGTGCCAGCAGCTCAGGAACTCTATCACCCCTCCACTTT.

Comments on this clone: At one of its ends the junction is not consistent with the germline gene, which may arise from a read error. The V call is TRBV2, the J call TRBJ2-1; maybe TRBD1 (6 bases). The CDR3 covers 16 residues. Germline lookup yields CDR1 SNHLY and CDR2 FYNNEI. CDR3 DNA sequence: TGTGCCAGCAGTGACTTGGACAGTATTCGGTACAATGAGCGGTTCTTC. Translating it yields CASSDLDSIRYNERFF.

The J gene is TRBJ2-3, the V gene TRBV30, with 9 bases fitting TRBD2. V lost 0 bases, J lost 4 bases, and 8 bases stayed unmatched. Per the germline V gene, CDR1 is GTSNPN and CDR2 is SVGIG (reference sequence). CDR3 length equals 16 residues. The CDR3 DNA follows: TGTGCCTGGAGTGTACTGGCGGGGGGGACCGCAGATACGCAGTATTTT. As protein: CAWSVLAGGTADTQYF.